This passage covers 32 T cell receptor beta chains from one sample sequenced in a study of CD8 T cells in ankylosing spondylitis. From the 5' RACE reads, TCRdb called clonotypes with MiXCR, one entry per CDR3 protein. The sample comprises a few hundred thousand distinct CDR3 sequences, 9.5% to 13% of which are singletons, and more than 7% rests with the top ten. Source material: blood, either unsorted or a sorted T cell fraction (not recorded which). These receptors originate from a female donor with ankylosing spondylitis or in good health (not recorded which).

To note about this clonotype: Mismatch with germline at one junction end may stem from a read error. The CDR3 coding sequence is TGTGCCAGCAGTCCGGGACGGCCCTATGGCGACACCTTC. It is translated as CASSPGRPYGDTF. The rearrangement uses TRBV12-3 or TRBV12-4 and TRBJ1-2, with a tentative D call TRBD1 (5 bases). This CDR3 is built from 13 residues.

This clonotype was seen many times. CDR3 nucleotides: TGTGCCAGCAGTTCTCTAGCGGGGTCATACAATGAGCAGTTCTTC. Amino acids: CASSSLAGSYNEQFF. This sequence joins TRBV6-2 or TRBV6-3 and TRBJ2-1, with TRBD2 matching over 9 bases. V dropped 4 bases and J dropped 4; count of bases not matched to a gene: 5. Germline V gene data show CDR1 as MNHEY and CDR2 as SVGEGT. The CDR3 runs 15 residues.

This clonotype was seen many times. The chain joins TRBV20-1 to TRBJ1-2, with 8 nucleotides matching TRBD1. This CDR3 contains 12 residues. Unmatched junction bases numbered 8, after V lost 6 bases and J lost 8 bases. Germline CDR1 DFQATT, CDR2 SNEGSKA (reference sequence). The DNA of the CDR3 is TGCAGTGCGGACAGGGAAGCAGGAGGCTACACCTTC. Its translation is CSADREAGGYTF.

This clonotype was detected ten times or more. The rearrangement uses TRBV6-1 and TRBJ1-6, with 7 bases matching TRBD1. Germline V lookup: CDR1 MNHNS, CDR2 SASEGT. V gave up 1 base and J gave up 7 bases; unmatched junction bases: 4. The CDR3 runs to 15 residues. DNA for the CDR3: TGTGCCAGCAGTGAAGAGGGGACAGTCAATTCACCCCTCCACTTT. Protein: CASSEEGTVNSPLHF.

This clonotype was recorded at least ten times. This chain links TRBV20-1 with TRBJ2-5, with unresolved D. This CDR3 spans 15 amino acids. CDR1 DFQATT and CDR2 SNEGSKA come from the germline V gene (reference sequence). Trimming stripped 5 bases from V and 1 base from J, with 17 bases between. CDR3 protein: CSAPRFGDRQETQYF. CDR3 nucleotide sequence: TGCAGTGCTCCTCGGTTTGGGGATCGCCAAGAGACCCAGTACTTC.

This clonotype was seen repeatedly, ten times or more. The chain combines TRBV5-1 with TRBJ1-4; 7 bases fit TRBD1. V trimming: 4 bases; J trimming: 8 bases; junction bases outside the gene matches: 8. Germline CDR1 and CDR2: SGHRS and YFSETQ. The CDR3 length is 14 residues. The CDR3 nucleotides read TGCGCCAGCAGCCGACAGGGCGTGGGGGAAAAACTGTTTTTT. It translates to CASSRQGVGEKLFF.

This clonotype was counted a few times. The CDR3 DNA is TGTGCCAGCAGTCCCCCGCGACAGGGGCTTTACGAGCAGTACTTC. Its translation is CASSPPRQGLYEQYF. The chain carries TRBV28 and TRBJ2-7, with 8 bases identical to TRBD1. Trimming removed 5 bases from V and 4 bases from J; junction bases left unmatched: 10. In germline, CDR1 is MDHEN, CDR2 SYDVKM. The CDR3 consists of 15 residues.

This clonotype has at least ten counts. This chain connects TRBV6-6 to TRBJ1-5, with 7 bases aligning to TRBD1. The CDR3 is 13 amino acids. The junction had 6 bases not matched to a gene; V was cut back by 7 bases and J by 6 bases. Germline values: CDR1 MNHNY, CDR2 SVGAGI (reference sequence). CDR3 DNA sequence: TGTGCCAGCAACAAGGGGGCTAGTCAGCCCCAGCATTTT. As protein: CASNKGASQPQHF.

This clonotype was counted many times. J is TRBJ2-7 and V is TRBV20-1, with 9 bases matching TRBD1. The CDR3 totals 14 residues. Losses at the gene ends were 5 bases for V and 4 bases for J; bases not matched to a gene: 9. Germline lookup yields CDR1 DFQATT and CDR2 SNEGSKA (reference sequence). The CDR3, as DNA: TGCAGTGCTCCTCCGGGACAGGGTCGGTACGAGCAGTACTTC. The encoded protein is CSAPPGQGRYEQYF.

CDR3 DNA sequence: TGCGCCAGCAGCTTGGTGCCAGACAGCTCTGGAAACACCATATATTTT. It encodes CASSLVPDSSGNTIYF. V usage is TRBV5-1 and J usage is TRBJ1-3; the D gene is possibly TRBD1 (5 bases). The CDR3 length is 16 residues. In germline, CDR1 is SGHRS, CDR2 YFSETQ. Between the trimmed V and J ends, which lost 0 bases and 0 bases, there was a span of 10 bases.

This clonotype was observed a handful of times. This sequence joins TRBV12-3 or TRBV12-4 and TRBJ2-2; no reliable D call. V was clipped by 7 bases and J by 7 bases, with 13 bases between them. The CDR3 consists of 13 residues. Written as DNA, the CDR3 is TGTGCCAGCACCGGTGGTTGGGGCGGGGAGCTGTTTTTT. Translating it yields CASTGGWGGELFF.

The sample holds many counts of this clonotype. The chain uses TRBV5-1 and TRBJ1-1; TRBD1 is a possible D gene (6 bases). The germline gives CDR1 SGHRS, CDR2 YFSETQ. This CDR3 spans 14 amino acids. Trimming shortened V by 0 bases and J by 1 base, and 7 bases separated the two germline ends. The CDR3 nucleotides read TGCGCCAGCAGCTTGGCGGGGGCGAACACTGAAGCTTTCTTT. Translating it yields CASSLAGANTEAFF.

In this sample, this clonotype turned up many times. The chain employs TRBV6-1 and TRBJ1-2, with 9 bases identical to TRBD1. V lost 7 bases to trimming and J lost 4 bases; unmatched junction nucleotides: 4. This CDR3 is built from 13 residues. CDR1 and CDR2 from the germline V gene are MNHNS and SASEGT. This chain's CDR3 is CASTMDRGYGYTF. The CDR3 DNA reads TGTGCCAGCACCATGGACAGGGGCTATGGCTACACCTTC.

This clonotype appeared many times. The genes are TRBV12-3 or TRBV12-4 and TRBJ2-2, with D uncertain. The CDR3 sequence is 14 residues long. Trimming removed 2 bases at V and 3 bases at J, with 7 bases between. CDR3 region: CASSLMGYTGELFF. The CDR3 DNA reads TGTGCCAGCAGTTTAATGGGGTACACCGGGGAGCTGTTTTTT.

The rearrangement links TRBV20-1 to TRBJ2-2; 8 nucleotides align to TRBD1. Germline values: CDR1 DFQATT, CDR2 SNEGSKA (reference sequence). CDR3 length: 15 amino acids. V was pared by 5 bases and J by 4 bases, with 9 bases of the junction left unmatched. CDR3 amino acids: CSARDRRYTTGELFF. As DNA, the CDR3 is TGCAGTGCTCGGGACAGGCGGTATACCACCGGGGAGCTGTTTTTT.

This clonotype was recorded many times. CDR3 in amino acids: CSARVIGGQGSQPQHF. Written as DNA, the CDR3 is TGCAGTGCTAGAGTAATCGGGGGACAGGGCAGTCAGCCCCAGCATTTT. J is TRBJ1-5 and V is TRBV20-1, with 9 bases lining up with TRBD1. Unmatched junction bases numbered 10, after V lost 1 base and J lost 6 bases. The germline V gene has CDR1 DFQATT and CDR2 SNEGSKA (reference sequence). The CDR3 totals 16 residues.

The sample holds many counts of this clonotype. This sequence joins TRBV5-6 and TRBJ2-1; the D is unclear. V lost 4 bases, J lost 10 bases, and 12 bases lay in between. This CDR3 is 12 amino acids long. Germline-derived CDR1 and CDR2 are SGHDT and YYEEEE. The CDR3 DNA is TGTGCCAGCAGCCTTGGTGTGGGAGAGCAGTTCTTC. Translating it yields CASSLGVGEQFF.

On this clonotype itself: A much larger clone is a single base away; this may be a read error. The chain has TRBV20-1 and TRBJ2-7; D not resolved. The ends were cut back, 6 bases at V and 6 bases at J, with 12 bases in the middle. CDR1 is DFQATT, CDR2 SNEGSKA, per germline (reference sequence). CDR3 length: 11 amino acids. The CDR3 DNA sequence: TGCAGTGCCTTCCGATCGCCCGAGCAGTACTTC. Its translation is CSAFRSPEQYF.

Notes on this clonotype: Since a much larger clone is just one base distant, this may be a read error. V is TRBV3-1 and J is TRBJ1-2; the D gene is possibly TRBD1 (5 bases). Germline loops: CDR1 LGHDT, CDR2 YNNKEL (reference sequence). This CDR3 has 15 amino acids. CDR3 bases: TGTGCCAGCACCCAATCCAGGGTGTTGAGGCATGGCTACACCTTC. It is translated as CASTQSRVLRHGYTF.

The genes are TRBV19 and TRBJ2-1; 10 positions match TRBD1. The CDR3 is 16 residues long. Germline CDR1 is LNHDA and CDR2 is SQIVND (reference sequence). The V and J ends lost 3 bases and 7 bases, in that order; junction bases with no gene match: 9. The CDR3 sequence is CASSIGTGVVYNEQFF. CDR3 nucleotides: TGTGCCAGTAGTATTGGGACAGGGGTCGTTTATAATGAGCAGTTCTTC. Full variable domain (outside the CDR3, taken from reference TRBV19 and TRBJ2-1): DGGITQSPKYLFRKEGQNVTLSCEQNLNHDAMYWYRQDPGQGLRLIYYSQIVNDFQKGDIAEGYSVSREKKESFPLTVTSAQKNPTAFYLCASSIGTGVVYNEQFFGPGTRLTVL.

This sequence joins TRBV24-1 and TRBJ1-3; D remains unclear. CDR1 is KGHDR and CDR2 is SFDVKD in the germline V gene. The CDR3 is made up of 15 amino acids. V gave up 2 bases and J gave up 0 bases, with 7 bases separating them. The CDR3 bases are TGTGCCACCAGTGATTCAGGCTTCTCTGGAAACACCATATATTTT. Amino acids: CATSDSGFSGNTIYF.

About this clonotype itself: A much larger clonotype is one base distant, so this may be a read error. The genes are TRBV10-1 and TRBJ2-2; 8 bases are a match to TRBD1. Germline V CDR1 and CDR2: WNHNN, SYGVQD (reference sequence). The CDR3 is 14 residues long. Losses at the gene ends were 10 bases for V and 7 bases for J; bases not matched to a gene: 11. The DNA for the CDR3 is TGCGCCATCCAGGCGACAGGGGTTGGCGGGGAGCTGTTTTTT. It is translated as CAIQATGVGGELFF.

V usage is TRBV5-1 and J usage is TRBJ2-3; maybe TRBD1 (6 bases). Between the trimmed V and J ends, which lost 0 bases and 4 bases, there was a span of 12 bases. This CDR3 has 15 amino acids. The V gene's germline CDR1 is SGHRS and CDR2 YFSETQ. Here the CDR3 reads CASSLAGGQSDTQYF. The CDR3 region has the DNA TGCGCCAGCAGCTTGGCTGGGGGCCAGTCAGATACGCAGTATTTT.

This clonotype was detected only a few times. J is TRBJ2-1 and V is TRBV5-6; weak D call: TRBD1 (5 bases). The CDR3 runs 16 residues. Trimming stripped 0 bases from V and 0 bases from J, with 10 bases between. CDR1 and CDR2 (germline): SGHDT, YYEEEE. The CDR3 bases are TGTGCCAGCAGCTTGGGTGACAGAACCTCCTACAATGAGCAGTTCTTC. Translation: CASSLGDRTSYNEQFF.

This clonotype was observed many times. The chain carries TRBV28 and TRBJ2-1; D gene uncertain. CDR3 length: 11 amino acids. CDR1 and CDR2 from the germline V gene are MDHEN and SYDVKM. V was cut by 8 bases and J by 5 bases, with 7 bases left in between. The DNA of the CDR3 is TGTGCCAGCCGCCAACACAATGAGCAGTTCTTC. Translating gives CASRQHNEQFF.

This clonotype was detected a few times. The chain uses TRBV15 and TRBJ2-1; D is unresolved. V was clipped by 0 bases and J by 7 bases, with 13 bases between them. CDR1 LNHNV and CDR2 YYDKDF come from the germline V gene (reference sequence). CDR3 size: 15 residues. CDR3 in amino acids: CATSREGLSRNEQFF. The CDR3 DNA follows: TGTGCCACCAGCAGAGAGGGCCTATCCCGTAATGAGCAGTTCTTC.

This clonotype occurred many times. The rearrangement links TRBV6-2 or TRBV6-3 to TRBJ2-1; 7 bases are a match to TRBD2. Germline CDR1 and CDR2: MNHEY and SVGEGT. J was trimmed by 0 bases and V by 5 bases; bases with no gene match: 7. CDR3 length equals 16 residues. In DNA form, the CDR3 reads TGTGCCAGCAGTCAAATAGCGGGCCACTCCTACAATGAGCAGTTCTTC. Translating it yields CASSQIAGHSYNEQFF.

This clonotype was recorded at least ten times. The rearrangement joins TRBV20-1 to TRBJ1-2, with D unclear. CDR3 length: 15 amino acids. The V gene lost 4 bases and the J gene lost 3 bases, with 18 bases spanning the gap. CDR1 and CDR2 from the germline V gene are DFQATT and SNEGSKA (reference sequence). CDR3 loop: CSAKVVDAWDYGYTF. Written as DNA, the CDR3 is TGCAGTGCTAAGGTCGTGGACGCCTGGGACTATGGCTACACCTTC.

This clonotype was observed many times. The V and J genes are TRBV10-3 and TRBJ2-2, with D possibly TRBD1 on 6 matching bases. This CDR3 is built from 15 residues. V was cut by 3 bases and J by 6 bases, with 14 bases left in between. The germline V gene encodes CDR1 ENHRY and CDR2 SYGVKD. CDR3 bases: TGTGCCATCAGTGATAACAGGGTGGGTGCCGGGGAGCTGTTTTTT. It translates to CAISDNRVGAGELFF.

The V and J genes are TRBV24-1 and TRBJ2-1, with D perhaps matching TRBD1 (6 bases). The V and J ends lost 2 bases and 4 bases respectively, with 8 bases between them. Looked up from germline, CDR1 is KGHDR and CDR2 is SFDVKD. The CDR3 has 14 amino acids. The CDR3 DNA is TGTGCCACCAGTGATTATACAGGGTACAATGAGCAGTTCTTC. Its translation: CATSDYTGYNEQFF.

This clonotype was seen repeatedly, ten times or more. This chain links TRBV10-2 with TRBJ2-7, with D perhaps given as TRBD1 or TRBD2 (7 bases each). This CDR3 region has 14 residues. Germline lookup yields CDR1 WSHSY and CDR2 SAAADI. Trimming removed 4 bases at V and 9 bases at J, with 19 bases between. The CDR3 DNA follows: TGCGCCAGCAGTGTCGGGACAGCGGGGATTGTGCAGTACTTC. It encodes CASSVGTAGIVQYF.

This clonotype came up many times. The chain links TRBV27 to TRBJ1-1, with a possible D match to TRBD1 (6 bases). Trimming left V 4 bases short and J 5 bases short, with 14 bases between. Germline CDR1 and CDR2: MNHEY and SMNVEV (reference sequence). The CDR3 runs 14 residues. The CDR3 here is CASSSIRGITEAFF. The CDR3 bases are TGTGCCAGCAGTTCCATAAGGGGGATTACTGAAGCTTTCTTT.